The present T cell receptor beta chain was sequenced within a study of T cells after yellow fever vaccination. TCRdb re-called the 5' RACE reads with MiXCR, one entry per CDR3 protein. This repertoire shows roughly 260,000 distinct CDR3 sequences, about an eighth found once; its top ten account for roughly 0.5%. Per germline, CDR1 SGHAT and CDR2 FQDESV (reference sequence). CDR3 length equals 18 residues. Trimming removed 2 bases from V and 0 bases from J, with 16 bases in between. The chain uses TRBV11-1 and TRBJ2-2; D call uncertain. Sequences were derived from CD4+ T cells sorted from PBMCs, sampled 45 days after the yellow fever booster vaccination. This receptor was obtained from a young man who received the YFV17D yellow fever vaccine. Here the CDR3 reads CASSLSSIETSNTGELFF. The CDR3 nucleotides read TGTGCCAGCAGCTTATCTTCAATAGAGACGTCGAACACCGGGGAGCTGTTTTTT.